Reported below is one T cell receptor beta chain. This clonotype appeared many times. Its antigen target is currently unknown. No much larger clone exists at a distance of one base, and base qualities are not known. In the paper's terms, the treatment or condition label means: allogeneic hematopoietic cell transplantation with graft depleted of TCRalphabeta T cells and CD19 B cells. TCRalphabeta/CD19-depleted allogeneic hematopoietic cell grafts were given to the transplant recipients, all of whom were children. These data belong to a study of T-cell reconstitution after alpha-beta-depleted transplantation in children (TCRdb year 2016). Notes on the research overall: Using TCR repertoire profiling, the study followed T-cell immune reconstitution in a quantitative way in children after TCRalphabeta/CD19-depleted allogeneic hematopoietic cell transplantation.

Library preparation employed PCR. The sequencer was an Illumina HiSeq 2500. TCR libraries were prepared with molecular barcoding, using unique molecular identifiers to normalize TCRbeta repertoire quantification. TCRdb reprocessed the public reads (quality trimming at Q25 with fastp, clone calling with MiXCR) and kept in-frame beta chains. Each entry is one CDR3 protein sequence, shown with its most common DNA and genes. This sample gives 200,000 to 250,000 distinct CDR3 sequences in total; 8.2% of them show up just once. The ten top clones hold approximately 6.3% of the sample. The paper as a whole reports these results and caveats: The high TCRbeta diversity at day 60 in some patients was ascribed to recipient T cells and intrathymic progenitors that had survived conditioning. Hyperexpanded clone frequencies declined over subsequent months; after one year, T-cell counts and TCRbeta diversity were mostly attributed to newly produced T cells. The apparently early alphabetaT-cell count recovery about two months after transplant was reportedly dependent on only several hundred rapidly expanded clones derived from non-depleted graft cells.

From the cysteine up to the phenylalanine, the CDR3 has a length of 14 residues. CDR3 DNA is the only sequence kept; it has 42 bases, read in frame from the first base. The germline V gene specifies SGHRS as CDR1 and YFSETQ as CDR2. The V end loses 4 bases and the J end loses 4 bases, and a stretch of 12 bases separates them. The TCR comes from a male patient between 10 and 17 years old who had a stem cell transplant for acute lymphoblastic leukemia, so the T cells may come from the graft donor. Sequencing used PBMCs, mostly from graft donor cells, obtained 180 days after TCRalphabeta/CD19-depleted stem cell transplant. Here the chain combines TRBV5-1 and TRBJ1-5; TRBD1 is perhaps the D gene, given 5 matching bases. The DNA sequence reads TGCGCCAGCAGCCCCGGGACGGTAAATCAGCCCCAGCATTTT. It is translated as CASSPGTVNQPQHF.